The rows below give T cell receptor beta chains drawn from one sample of a study of Graves' ophthalmopathy and Graves' hyperthyroidism. TCRdb ran MiXCR on the multiplex PCR reads and lists one entry per CDR3 protein. The sample shows 450,000 to 600,000 distinct CDR3 sequences, less than 45% of them seen only once. Sequencing input: peripheral blood or thyroid tissue (not recorded which). These receptors all come from an adult man with Graves' hyperthyroidism. The CDR3 runs from the conserved cysteine through the conserved F or W. Each record gives: clone size, V gene, CDR3 length, D gene, J gene, CDR3 protein, CDR3 DNA. A D gene is named only where the DNA matches it firmly. Not every row has a clone size; where given, it reads once, few, many or a size class.

many	TRBV25-1	13	-	TRBJ1-2	CASSVGVGYGYTF	TGTGCCAGCAGTGTGGGGGTCGGCTATGGCTACACCTTC
many	TRBV7-2	15	-	TRBJ1-2	CASSLAAGGVYGYTF	TGTGCCAGCAGCTTAGCGGCGGGAGGGGTCTATGGCTACACCTTC
-	TRBV20-1	17	TRBD2	TRBJ2-6	CSARSQAGLSGANVLTF	TGCAGTGCTAGGTCTCAAGCGGGACTCTCTGGGGCCAACGTCCTGACTTTC
many	TRBV6-5	13	-	TRBJ1-2	CASSLPGASGYTF	TGTGCCAGCAGTTTACCGGGGGCGTCAGGCTACACCTTC
many	TRBV29-1	11	-	TRBJ1-1	CSVEGGTEAFF	TGCAGCGTTGAGGGGGGAACTGAAGCTTTCTTT
-	TRBV11-2	12	-	TRBJ2-3	CASGASTDTQYF	TGTGCCAGCGGGGCAAGCACAGATACGCAGTATTTT
-	TRBV5-4	17	TRBD2	TRBJ2-5	CASSLGRGGLGGETQYF	TGTGCCAGCAGCTTGGGCCGGGGGGGACTAGGAGGAGAGACCCAGTACTTC
many	TRBV2	13	-	TRBJ1-5	CASRVREGQPQHF	TGTGCCAGCAGAGTGCGGGAGGGACAGCCCCAGCATTTT
few	TRBV7-3	13	-	TRBJ2-3	CASSFEATDTQYF	TGTGCCAGCAGCTTTGAGGCCACAGATACGCAGTATTTT
many	TRBV5-4	16	TRBD2	TRBJ2-5	CASSSLAGGLQETQYF	TGTGCCAGCAGCTCCCTAGCGGGGGGACTCCAAGAGACCCAGTACTTC
many	TRBV10-3	12	-	TRBJ1-2	CAISVGDYGYTF	TGTGCCATCAGTGTGGGTGACTATGGCTACACCTTC
-	TRBV29-1	12	-	TRBJ2-7	CSALAGIYEQYF	TGCAGCGCCCTAGCAGGTATCTACGAGCAGTACTTC
-	TRBV2	15	-	TRBJ2-2	CASGLAGLGTGELFF	TGTGCCAGCGGTTTAGCAGGGCTAGGGACCGGGGAGCTGTTTTTT
-	TRBV2	17	TRBD1	TRBJ2-3	CASSERRVRQGGDTQYF	TGTGCCAGCAGTGAACGTCGGGTTAGACAGGGCGGCGATACGCAGTATTTT
many	TRBV7-8	16	TRBD2	TRBJ2-5	CASSLIGGGPQETQYF	TGTGCCAGCAGCTTGATTGGCGGGGGTCCCCAAGAGACCCAGTACTTC
-	TRBV20-1	12	-	TRBJ2-7	CSARGEFLEQYF	TGCAGTGCTAGAGGGGAGTTTTTGGAGCAGTACTTC
-	TRBV7-6	15	TRBD2	TRBJ2-7	CASSLGGSGTYEQYF	TGTGCCAGCAGCTTAGGGGGTAGCGGGACCTACGAGCAGTACTTC
many	TRBV7-8	15	-	TRBJ2-2	CASRPGHRNTGELFF	TGTGCCAGCAGACCGGGACACCGGAACACCGGGGAGCTGTTTTTT
-	TRBV29-1	17	TRBD1	TRBJ2-2	CSVGRGQGAEATGELFF	TGCAGCGTCGGGCGCGGACAGGGGGCAGAAGCCACCGGGGAGCTGTTTTTT
many	TRBV7-9	14	-	TRBJ2-7	CASSLFGGGVEQYF	TGTGCCAGCAGCTTGTTCGGAGGGGGGGTCGAGCAGTACTTC
-	TRBV9	16	-	TRBJ1-6	CASSSTESSYNSPLHF	TGTGCCAGCAGCTCAACAGAGAGCTCCTATAATTCACCCCTCCACTTT
-	TRBV7-9	15	-	TRBJ2-1	CASSVTGQTYNEQFF	TGTGCCAGCAGTGTCACAGGGCAGACCTACAATGAGCAGTTCTTC
few	TRBV7-8	14	-	TRBJ1-4	CASSQERVSEKLFF	TGCGCCAGCAGCCAAGAGCGGGTCTCTGAAAAACTGTTTTTT
-	TRBV24-1	17	-	TRBJ2-7	CATSDLAAGANTGEQYF	TGTGCCACCAGTGATTTGGCGGCAGGGGCAAACACCGGGGAGCAGTACTTC
-	TRBV29-1	14	TRBD1	TRBJ1-2	CSVMEGTGNYGYTF	TGCAGCGTTATGGAGGGGACAGGGAACTATGGCTACACCTTC
-	TRBV7-9	15	-	TRBJ2-5	CASSSSGEVRETQYF	TGTGCCAGCAGCTCCAGTGGGGAGGTCCGCGAGACCCAGTACTTC
many	TRBV13	13	TRBD1	TRBJ1-1	CASSATGGTEAFF	TGTGCCAGCAGCGCGACAGGGGGCACTGAAGCTTTCTTT
few	TRBV4-2	15	-	TRBJ2-2	CASSRKTENTGELFF	TGTGCCAGCAGCCGAAAGACAGAGAACACCGGGGAGCTGTTTTTT
-	TRBV28	12	-	TRBJ2-5	CASSLPRETQYF	TGTGCCAGCAGTCTTCCGCGTGAGACCCAGTACTTC
many	TRBV19	15	TRBD2	TRBJ2-2	CASAPSGLATGELFF	TGTGCCAGTGCACCTTCGGGACTAGCGACCGGGGAGCTGTTTTTT
-	TRBV3-1	15	-	TRBJ1-2	CASSPILDGNYGYTF	TGTGCCAGCAGCCCTATCCTGGACGGGAACTATGGCTACACCTTC
few	TRBV7-9	13	-	TRBJ2-5	CASSLGQGGTQYF	TGTGCCAGCAGCTTAGGGCAGGGAGGGACCCAGTACTTC
-	TRBV10-3	12	-	TRBJ1-2	CATGGGTYGYTF	TGTGCCACGGGTGGGGGTACCTATGGCTACACCTTC
-	TRBV7-3	15	-	TRBJ2-1	CASSLGVDSYNEQFF	TGTGCCAGCAGCTTAGGGGTAGACTCCTACAATGAGCAGTTCTTC
many	TRBV16	14	-	TRBJ1-4	CASSHRGRGEKLFF	TGTGCCAGCAGCCACCGGGGGCGAGGTGAAAAACTGTTTTTT